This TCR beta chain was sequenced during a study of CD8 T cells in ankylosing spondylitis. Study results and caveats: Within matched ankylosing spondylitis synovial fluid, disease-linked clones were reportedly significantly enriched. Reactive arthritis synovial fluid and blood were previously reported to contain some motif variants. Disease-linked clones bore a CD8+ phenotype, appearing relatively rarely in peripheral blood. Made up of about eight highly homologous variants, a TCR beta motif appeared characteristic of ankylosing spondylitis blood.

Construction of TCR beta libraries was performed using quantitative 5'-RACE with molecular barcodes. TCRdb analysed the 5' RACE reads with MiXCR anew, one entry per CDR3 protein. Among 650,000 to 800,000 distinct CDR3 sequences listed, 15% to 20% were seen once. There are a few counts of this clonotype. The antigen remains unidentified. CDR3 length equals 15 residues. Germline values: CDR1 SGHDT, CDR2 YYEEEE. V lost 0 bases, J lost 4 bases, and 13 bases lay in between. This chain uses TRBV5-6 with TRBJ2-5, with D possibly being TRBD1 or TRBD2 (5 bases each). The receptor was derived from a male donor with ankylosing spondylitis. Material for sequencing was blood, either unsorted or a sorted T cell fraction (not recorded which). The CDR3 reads CASSLDGASLETQYF. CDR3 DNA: TGTGCCAGCAGCTTGGACGGGGCCTCCTTAGAGACCCAGTACTTC.